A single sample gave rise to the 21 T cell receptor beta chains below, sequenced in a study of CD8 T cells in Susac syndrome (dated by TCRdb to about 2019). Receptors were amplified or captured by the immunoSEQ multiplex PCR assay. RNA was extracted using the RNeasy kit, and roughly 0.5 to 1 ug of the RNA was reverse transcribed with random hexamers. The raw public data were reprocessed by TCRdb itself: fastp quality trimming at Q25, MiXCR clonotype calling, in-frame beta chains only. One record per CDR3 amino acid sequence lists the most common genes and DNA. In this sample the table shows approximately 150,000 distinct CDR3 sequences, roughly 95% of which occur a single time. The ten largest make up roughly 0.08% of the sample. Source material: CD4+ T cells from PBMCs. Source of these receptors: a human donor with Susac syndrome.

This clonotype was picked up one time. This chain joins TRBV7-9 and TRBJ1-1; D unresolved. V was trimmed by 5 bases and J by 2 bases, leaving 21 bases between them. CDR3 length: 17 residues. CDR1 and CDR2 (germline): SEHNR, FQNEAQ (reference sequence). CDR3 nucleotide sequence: TGTGCCAGCAGCCGAGACCTTGGGAAGGGCGAAAACACTGAAGCTTTCTTT. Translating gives CASSRDLGKGENTEAFF.

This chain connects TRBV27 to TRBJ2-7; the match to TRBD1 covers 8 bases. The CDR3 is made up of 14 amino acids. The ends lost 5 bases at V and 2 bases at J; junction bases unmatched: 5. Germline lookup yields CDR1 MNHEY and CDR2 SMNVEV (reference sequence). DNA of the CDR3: TGTGCCAGCAGTCGATCAGGGGGCCCCTACGAGCAGTACTTC. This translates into CASSRSGGPYEQYF.

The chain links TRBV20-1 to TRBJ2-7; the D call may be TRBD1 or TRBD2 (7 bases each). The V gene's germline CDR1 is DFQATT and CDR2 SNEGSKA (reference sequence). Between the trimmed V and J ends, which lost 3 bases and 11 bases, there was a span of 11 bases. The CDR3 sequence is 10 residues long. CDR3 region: CSARAGGEYF. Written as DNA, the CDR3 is TGCAGTGCTAGGGCAGGGGGGGAGTACTTC.

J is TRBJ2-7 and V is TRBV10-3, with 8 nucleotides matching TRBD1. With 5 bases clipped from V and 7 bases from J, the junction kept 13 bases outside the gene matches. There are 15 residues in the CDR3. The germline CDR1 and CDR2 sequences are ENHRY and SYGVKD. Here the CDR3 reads CAISQTGTGPQEQYF. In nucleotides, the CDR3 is TGTGCCATCAGTCAAACCGGGACAGGCCCCCAAGAGCAGTACTTC.

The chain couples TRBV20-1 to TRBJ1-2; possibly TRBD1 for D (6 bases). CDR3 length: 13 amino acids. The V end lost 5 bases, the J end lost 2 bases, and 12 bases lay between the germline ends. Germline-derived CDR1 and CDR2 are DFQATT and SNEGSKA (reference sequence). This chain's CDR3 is CSAVTDRNYGYTF. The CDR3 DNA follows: TGCAGTGCTGTCACTGACAGGAACTATGGCTACACCTTC.

CDR3 amino acids: CASSPGISGQATQYF. DNA of the CDR3: TGTGCCAGCAGCCCTGGAATTAGCGGCCAAGCTACGCAGTATTTT. The chain links TRBV5-6 to TRBJ2-3; possible D gene TRBD2, 6 bases. V gave up 4 bases and J gave up 8 bases, with 20 bases separating them. CDR3 length: 15 amino acids. Germline CDR1 is SGHDT and CDR2 is YYEEEE.

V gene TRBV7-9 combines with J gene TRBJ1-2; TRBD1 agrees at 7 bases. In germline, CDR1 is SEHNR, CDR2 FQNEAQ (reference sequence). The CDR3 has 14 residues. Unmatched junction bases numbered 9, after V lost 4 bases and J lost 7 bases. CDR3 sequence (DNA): TGTGCCAGCAGCTCCTGGGACAGACCTGGTGGCTACACCTTC. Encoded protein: CASSSWDRPGGYTF.

In nucleotides, the CDR3 is TGCAGTGCACCCCGACTAGCCCCCCCTTACTACAATGAGCAGTTCTTC. It specifies CSAPRLAPPYYNEQFF. The chain is built from TRBV20-1 and TRBJ2-1; 7 bases fit TRBD2. J lost 3 bases, V lost 6 bases, and 14 bases had no gene match. The CDR3 covers 16 residues. The germline gives CDR1 DFQATT, CDR2 SNEGSKA (reference sequence).

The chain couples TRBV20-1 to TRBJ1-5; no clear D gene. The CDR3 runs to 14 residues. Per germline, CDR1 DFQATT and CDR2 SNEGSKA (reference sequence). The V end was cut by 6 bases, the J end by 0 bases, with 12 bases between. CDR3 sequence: CSARGVVSNQPQHF. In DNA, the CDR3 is TGCAGTGCCCGTGGAGTGGTTAGCAATCAGCCCCAGCATTTT.

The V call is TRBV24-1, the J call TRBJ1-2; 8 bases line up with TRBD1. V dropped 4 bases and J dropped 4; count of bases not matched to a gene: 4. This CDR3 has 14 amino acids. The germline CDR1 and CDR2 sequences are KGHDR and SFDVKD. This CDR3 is CATSDQDRAYGYTF. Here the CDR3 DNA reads TGTGCCACCAGTGACCAGGACAGGGCCTATGGCTACACCTTC.

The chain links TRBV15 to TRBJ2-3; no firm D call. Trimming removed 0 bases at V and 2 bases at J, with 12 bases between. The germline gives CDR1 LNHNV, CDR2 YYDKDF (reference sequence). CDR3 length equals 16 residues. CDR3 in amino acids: CATSRDPQLHTDTQYF. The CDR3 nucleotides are TGTGCCACCAGCAGAGATCCCCAGTTACACACAGATACGCAGTATTTT. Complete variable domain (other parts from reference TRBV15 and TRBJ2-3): DAMVIQNPRYQVTQFGKPVTLSCSQTLNHNVMYWYQQKSSQAPKLLFHYYDKDFNNEADTPDNFQSRRPNTSFCFLDIRSPGLGDTAMYLCATSRDPQLHTDTQYFGPGTRLTVL.

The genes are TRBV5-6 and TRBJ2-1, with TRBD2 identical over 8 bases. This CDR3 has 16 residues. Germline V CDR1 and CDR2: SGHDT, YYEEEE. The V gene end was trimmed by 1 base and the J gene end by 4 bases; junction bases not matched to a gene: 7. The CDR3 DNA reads TGTGCCAGCAGCTTGTGGAGTAGCGGGACTTACAATGAGCAGTTCTTC. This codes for CASSLWSSGTYNEQFF.

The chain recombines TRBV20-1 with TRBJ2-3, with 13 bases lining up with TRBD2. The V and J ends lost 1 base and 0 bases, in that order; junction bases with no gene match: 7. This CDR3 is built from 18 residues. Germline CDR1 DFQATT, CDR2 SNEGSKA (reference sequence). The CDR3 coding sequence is TGCAGTGCTAGAGGCGGGACTAGCGGGGATACTAGCACAGATACGCAGTATTTT. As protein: CSARGGTSGDTSTDTQYF.

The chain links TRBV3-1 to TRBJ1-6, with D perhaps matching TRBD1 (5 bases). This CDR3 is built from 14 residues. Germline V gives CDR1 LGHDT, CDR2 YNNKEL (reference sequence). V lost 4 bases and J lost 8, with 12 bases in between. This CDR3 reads CASSRSRGDSPLHF. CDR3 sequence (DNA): TGTGCCAGCAGCCGGTCTAGGGGAGATTCACCCCTCCACTTT.

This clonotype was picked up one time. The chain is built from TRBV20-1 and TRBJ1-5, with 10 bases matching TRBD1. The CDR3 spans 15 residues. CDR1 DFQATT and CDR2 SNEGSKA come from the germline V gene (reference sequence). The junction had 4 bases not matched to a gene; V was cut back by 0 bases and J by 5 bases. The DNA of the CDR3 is TGCAGTGCTAGAGAGGGACAGGGGACGGATCAGCCCCAGCATTTT. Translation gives CSAREGQGTDQPQHF.

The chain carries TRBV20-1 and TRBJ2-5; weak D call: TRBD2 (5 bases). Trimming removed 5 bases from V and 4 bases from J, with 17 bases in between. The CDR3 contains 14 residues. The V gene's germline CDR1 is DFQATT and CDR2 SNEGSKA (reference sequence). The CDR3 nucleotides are TGCAGTGCTTCAAAGGGCCTAGCTGGAGAGACCCAGTACTTC. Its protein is CSASKGLAGETQYF.

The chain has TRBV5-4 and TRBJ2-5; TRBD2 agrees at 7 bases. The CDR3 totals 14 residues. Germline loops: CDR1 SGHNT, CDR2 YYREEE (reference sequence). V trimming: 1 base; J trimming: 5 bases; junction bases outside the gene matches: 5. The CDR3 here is CASSLRLAEETQYF. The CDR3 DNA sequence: TGTGCCAGCAGCTTGCGACTAGCAGAGGAGACCCAGTACTTC.

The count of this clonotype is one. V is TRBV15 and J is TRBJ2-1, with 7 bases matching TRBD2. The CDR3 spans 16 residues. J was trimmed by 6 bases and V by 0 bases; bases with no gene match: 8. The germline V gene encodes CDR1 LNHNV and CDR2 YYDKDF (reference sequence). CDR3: CATSRDYAGAGNEQFF. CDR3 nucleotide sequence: TGTGCCACCAGCAGAGATTATGCGGGAGCGGGCAATGAGCAGTTCTTC.

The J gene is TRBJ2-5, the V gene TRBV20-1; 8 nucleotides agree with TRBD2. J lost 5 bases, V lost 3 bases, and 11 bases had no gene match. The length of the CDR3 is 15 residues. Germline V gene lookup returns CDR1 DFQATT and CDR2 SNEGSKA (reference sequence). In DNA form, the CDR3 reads TGCAGTGCTAGTAGGACCAGCGGGAGAGAGGAGACCCAGTACTTC. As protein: CSASRTSGREETQYF.

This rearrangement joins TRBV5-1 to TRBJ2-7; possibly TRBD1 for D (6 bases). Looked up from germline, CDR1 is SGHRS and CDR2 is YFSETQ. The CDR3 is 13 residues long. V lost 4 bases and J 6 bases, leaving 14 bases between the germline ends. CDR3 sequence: CASSMGHSGEQYF. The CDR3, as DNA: TGCGCCAGCAGCATGGGACACTCCGGCGAGCAGTACTTC.

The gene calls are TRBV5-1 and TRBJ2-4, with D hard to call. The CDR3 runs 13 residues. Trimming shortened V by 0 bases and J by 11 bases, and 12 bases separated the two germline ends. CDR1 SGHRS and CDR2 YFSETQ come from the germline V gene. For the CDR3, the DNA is TGCGCCAGCAGCTTGGAAGACAACGCGGTTCAGTACTTC. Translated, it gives CASSLEDNAVQYF.